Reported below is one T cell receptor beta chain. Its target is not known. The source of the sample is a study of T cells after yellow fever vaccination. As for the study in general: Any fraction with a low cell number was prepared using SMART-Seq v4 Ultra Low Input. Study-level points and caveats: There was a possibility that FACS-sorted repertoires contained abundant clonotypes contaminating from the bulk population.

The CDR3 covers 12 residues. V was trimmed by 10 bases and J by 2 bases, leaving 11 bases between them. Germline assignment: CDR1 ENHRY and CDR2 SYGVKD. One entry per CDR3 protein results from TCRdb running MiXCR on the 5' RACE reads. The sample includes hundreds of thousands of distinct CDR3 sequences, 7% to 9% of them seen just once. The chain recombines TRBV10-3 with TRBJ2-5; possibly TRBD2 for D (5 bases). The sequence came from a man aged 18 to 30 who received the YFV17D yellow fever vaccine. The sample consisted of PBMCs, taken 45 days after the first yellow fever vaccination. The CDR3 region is CASHGEQETQYF. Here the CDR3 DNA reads TGTGCCAGCCATGGGGAGCAAGAGACCCAGTACTTC.